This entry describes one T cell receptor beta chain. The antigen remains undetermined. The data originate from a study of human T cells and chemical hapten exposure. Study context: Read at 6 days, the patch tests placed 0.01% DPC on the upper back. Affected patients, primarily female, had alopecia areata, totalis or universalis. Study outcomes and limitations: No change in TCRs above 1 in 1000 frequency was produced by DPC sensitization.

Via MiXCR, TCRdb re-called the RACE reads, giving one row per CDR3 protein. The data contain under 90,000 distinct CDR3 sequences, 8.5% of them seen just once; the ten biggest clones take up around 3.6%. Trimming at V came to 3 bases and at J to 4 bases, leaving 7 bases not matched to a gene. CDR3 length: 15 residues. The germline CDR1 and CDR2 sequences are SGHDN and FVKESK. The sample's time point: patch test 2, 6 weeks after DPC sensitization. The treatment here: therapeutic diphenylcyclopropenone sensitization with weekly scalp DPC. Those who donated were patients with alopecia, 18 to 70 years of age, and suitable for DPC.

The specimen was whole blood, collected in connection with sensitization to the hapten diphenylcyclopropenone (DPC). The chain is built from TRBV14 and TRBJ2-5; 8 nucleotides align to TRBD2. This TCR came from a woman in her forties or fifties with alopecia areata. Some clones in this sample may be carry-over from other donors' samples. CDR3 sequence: CASSQAGLARETQYF. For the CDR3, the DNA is TGTGCCAGCAGCCAGGCCGGACTAGCAAGAGAGACCCAGTACTTC.